This T cell receptor beta chain was recovered during a study of cytomegalovirus exposure and HLA in healthy donors. Study-wide results and caveats: In vitro confirmation showed a few CMV-associated chains to be CMV antigen specific.

13 Jbeta primers and 60 Vbeta primers were used for the PCR. Sequencing was performed with immunoSEQ multiplex PCR; in TCRdb, only in-frame clones are kept and a portion is missing. The table lists approximately 300,000 clones, 80% of them singletons, with about 0.3% in the top ten. Turning to this clone: The antigen is not known.

The length of the CDR3 is 16 residues. The trim removed 1 base at V and 5 bases at J, leaving 5 bases unmatched. Germline CDR1 and CDR2: LNHNV and YYDKDF (reference sequence). The sequencing sample was made of PBMCs. The V and J genes are TRBV15 and TRBJ2-2; 9 bases map to TRBD2. The clonotype comes from a girl aged 2 to 9 in good health and CMV-seronegative. The CDR3 DNA is TGTGCCACCAGCAGAGTAGGGACTAGCAGGACCGGGGAGCTGTTTTTT. Amino acid sequence: CATSRVGTSRTGELFF.